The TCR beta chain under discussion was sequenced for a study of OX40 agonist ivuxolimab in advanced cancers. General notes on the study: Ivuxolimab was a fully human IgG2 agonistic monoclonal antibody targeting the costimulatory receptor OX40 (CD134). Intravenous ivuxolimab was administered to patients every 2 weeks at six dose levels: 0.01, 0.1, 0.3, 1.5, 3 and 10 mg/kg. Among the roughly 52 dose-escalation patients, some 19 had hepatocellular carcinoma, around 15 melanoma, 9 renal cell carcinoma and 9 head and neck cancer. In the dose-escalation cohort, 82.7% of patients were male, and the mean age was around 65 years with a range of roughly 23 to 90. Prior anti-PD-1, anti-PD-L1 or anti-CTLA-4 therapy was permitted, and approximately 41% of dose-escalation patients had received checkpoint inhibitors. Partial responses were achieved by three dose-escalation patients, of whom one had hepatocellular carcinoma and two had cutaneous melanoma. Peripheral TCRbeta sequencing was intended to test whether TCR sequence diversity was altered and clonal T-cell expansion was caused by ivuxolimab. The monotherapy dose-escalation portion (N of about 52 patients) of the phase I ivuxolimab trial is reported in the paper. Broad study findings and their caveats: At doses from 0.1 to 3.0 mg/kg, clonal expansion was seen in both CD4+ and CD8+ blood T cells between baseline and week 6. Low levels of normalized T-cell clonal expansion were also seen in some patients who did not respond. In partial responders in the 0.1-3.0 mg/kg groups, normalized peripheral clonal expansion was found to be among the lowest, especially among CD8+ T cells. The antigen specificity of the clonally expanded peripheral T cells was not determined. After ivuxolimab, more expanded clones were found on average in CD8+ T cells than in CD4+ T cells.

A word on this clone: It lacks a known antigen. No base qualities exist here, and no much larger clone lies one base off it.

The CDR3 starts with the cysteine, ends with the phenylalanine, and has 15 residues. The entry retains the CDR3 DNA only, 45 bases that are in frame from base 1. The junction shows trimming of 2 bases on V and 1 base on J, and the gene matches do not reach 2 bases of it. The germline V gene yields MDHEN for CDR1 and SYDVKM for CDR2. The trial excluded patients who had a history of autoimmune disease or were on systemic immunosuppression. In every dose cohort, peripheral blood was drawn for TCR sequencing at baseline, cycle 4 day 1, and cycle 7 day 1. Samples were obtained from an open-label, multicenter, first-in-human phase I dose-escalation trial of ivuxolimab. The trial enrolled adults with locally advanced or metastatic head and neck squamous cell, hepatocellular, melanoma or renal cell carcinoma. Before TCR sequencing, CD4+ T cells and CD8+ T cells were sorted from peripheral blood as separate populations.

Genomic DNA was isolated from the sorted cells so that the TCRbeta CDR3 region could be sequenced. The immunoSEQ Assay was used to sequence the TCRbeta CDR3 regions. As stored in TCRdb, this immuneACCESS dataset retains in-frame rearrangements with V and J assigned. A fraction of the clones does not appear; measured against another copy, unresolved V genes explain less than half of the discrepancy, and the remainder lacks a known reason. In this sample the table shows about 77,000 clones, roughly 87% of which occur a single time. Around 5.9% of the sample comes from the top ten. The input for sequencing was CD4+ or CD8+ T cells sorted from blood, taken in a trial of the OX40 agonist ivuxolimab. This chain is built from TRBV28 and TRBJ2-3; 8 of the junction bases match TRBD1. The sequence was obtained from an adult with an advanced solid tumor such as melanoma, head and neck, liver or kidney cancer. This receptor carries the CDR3 CASSLTDRGTDTQYF. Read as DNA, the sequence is TGTGCCAGCAGTTTAACGGACAGGGGCACAGATACGCAGTATTTT.